These T cell receptor beta chains were read from a single sample in a study of T cell responses to AZD1222 COVID-19 vaccine. Generated by immunoSEQ multiplex PCR, the TCRdb table keeps only in-frame clones and is missing some. The sample yields about 100,000 clones, more than 75% seen once. The sample here was peripheral blood, taken on day 0 of AZD1222 vaccination. These receptors came from an adult in good health. Each CDR3 is given with its conserved first and last residue. A D gene is named only where the DNA matches it firmly. Rows may omit the clone size; those that give it use once, few, many or a size class.

J: TRBJ2-2
D: -
V: TRBV28
size: -
DNA: TGTGCCAGCAATGCACCGACCGGGGAGCTGTTTTTT
CDR3: CASNAPTGELFF

J: TRBJ2-3
D: -
V: TRBV10-2
size: -
DNA: TGCGCCAGCAGTGAGAGAAACTATGCTACGCAGTATTTT
CDR3: CASSERNYATQYF

J: TRBJ1-4
D: -
V: TRBV27
size: once
DNA: TGTGCCAGCAGTTTACAACCAATTGAAAAACTGTTTTTT
CDR3: CASSLQPIEKLFF

J: TRBJ2-7
D: TRBD2
V: TRBV9
size: medium-sized
DNA: TGTGCCAGCAGCGTAGGAACTAGCGGGAGCTACGAGCAGTACTTC
CDR3: CASSVGTSGSYEQYF

J: TRBJ2-2
D: TRBD1
V: TRBV24-1
size: -
DNA: TGTGCCACCAGTCGGACAGGGGACACCGGGGAGCTGTTTTTT
CDR3: CATSRTGDTGELFF

J: TRBJ1-2
D: TRBD1
V: TRBV5-4
size: once
DNA: TGTGCCAGCAGCCGCACAGGGGGCTCTGGCTACACCTTC
CDR3: CASSRTGGSGYTF

J: TRBJ2-3
D: -
V: TRBV5-4
size: once
DNA: TGTGCCAGCAGCCCGCGAGTCACAGATACGCAGTATTTT
CDR3: CASSPRVTDTQYF

J: TRBJ1-1
D: -
V: TRBV6-5
size: -
DNA: TGTGCCAGCACCGTCAACAGGGCGGGGAACACTGAAGCTTTCTTT
CDR3: CASTVNRAGNTEAFF

J: TRBJ2-7
D: TRBD1
V: TRBV6-5
size: -
DNA: TGTGCCAGCACCGACGGACAGGTCTACGAGCAGTACTTC
CDR3: CASTDGQVYEQYF

J: TRBJ2-3
D: -
V: TRBV7-9
size: -
DNA: TGTGCCAGCAGCCCTAAGGATACGCAGTATTTT
CDR3: CASSPKDTQYF

J: TRBJ1-1
D: -
V: TRBV10-3
size: -
DNA: TGTGCCATCAGGGACCCTAGGAACACTGAAGCTTTCTTT
CDR3: CAIRDPRNTEAFF

J: TRBJ1-2
D: -
V: TRBV9
size: -
DNA: TGTGCCAGCAGCGTAGAAGATGGCTATGGCTACACCTTC
CDR3: CASSVEDGYGYTF

J: TRBJ1-3
D: TRBD1
V: TRBV9
size: -
DNA: TGTGCCAGCAGCTCACGTATACAGGGGTCTGGAAACACCATATATTTT
CDR3: CASSSRIQGSGNTIYF

J: TRBJ1-1
D: TRBD1
V: TRBV5-1
size: -
DNA: TGCGCCAGCAGCAGCGGCGGGACAGGCTACGAACCTGAAGCTTTCTTT
CDR3: CASSSGGTGYEPEAFF